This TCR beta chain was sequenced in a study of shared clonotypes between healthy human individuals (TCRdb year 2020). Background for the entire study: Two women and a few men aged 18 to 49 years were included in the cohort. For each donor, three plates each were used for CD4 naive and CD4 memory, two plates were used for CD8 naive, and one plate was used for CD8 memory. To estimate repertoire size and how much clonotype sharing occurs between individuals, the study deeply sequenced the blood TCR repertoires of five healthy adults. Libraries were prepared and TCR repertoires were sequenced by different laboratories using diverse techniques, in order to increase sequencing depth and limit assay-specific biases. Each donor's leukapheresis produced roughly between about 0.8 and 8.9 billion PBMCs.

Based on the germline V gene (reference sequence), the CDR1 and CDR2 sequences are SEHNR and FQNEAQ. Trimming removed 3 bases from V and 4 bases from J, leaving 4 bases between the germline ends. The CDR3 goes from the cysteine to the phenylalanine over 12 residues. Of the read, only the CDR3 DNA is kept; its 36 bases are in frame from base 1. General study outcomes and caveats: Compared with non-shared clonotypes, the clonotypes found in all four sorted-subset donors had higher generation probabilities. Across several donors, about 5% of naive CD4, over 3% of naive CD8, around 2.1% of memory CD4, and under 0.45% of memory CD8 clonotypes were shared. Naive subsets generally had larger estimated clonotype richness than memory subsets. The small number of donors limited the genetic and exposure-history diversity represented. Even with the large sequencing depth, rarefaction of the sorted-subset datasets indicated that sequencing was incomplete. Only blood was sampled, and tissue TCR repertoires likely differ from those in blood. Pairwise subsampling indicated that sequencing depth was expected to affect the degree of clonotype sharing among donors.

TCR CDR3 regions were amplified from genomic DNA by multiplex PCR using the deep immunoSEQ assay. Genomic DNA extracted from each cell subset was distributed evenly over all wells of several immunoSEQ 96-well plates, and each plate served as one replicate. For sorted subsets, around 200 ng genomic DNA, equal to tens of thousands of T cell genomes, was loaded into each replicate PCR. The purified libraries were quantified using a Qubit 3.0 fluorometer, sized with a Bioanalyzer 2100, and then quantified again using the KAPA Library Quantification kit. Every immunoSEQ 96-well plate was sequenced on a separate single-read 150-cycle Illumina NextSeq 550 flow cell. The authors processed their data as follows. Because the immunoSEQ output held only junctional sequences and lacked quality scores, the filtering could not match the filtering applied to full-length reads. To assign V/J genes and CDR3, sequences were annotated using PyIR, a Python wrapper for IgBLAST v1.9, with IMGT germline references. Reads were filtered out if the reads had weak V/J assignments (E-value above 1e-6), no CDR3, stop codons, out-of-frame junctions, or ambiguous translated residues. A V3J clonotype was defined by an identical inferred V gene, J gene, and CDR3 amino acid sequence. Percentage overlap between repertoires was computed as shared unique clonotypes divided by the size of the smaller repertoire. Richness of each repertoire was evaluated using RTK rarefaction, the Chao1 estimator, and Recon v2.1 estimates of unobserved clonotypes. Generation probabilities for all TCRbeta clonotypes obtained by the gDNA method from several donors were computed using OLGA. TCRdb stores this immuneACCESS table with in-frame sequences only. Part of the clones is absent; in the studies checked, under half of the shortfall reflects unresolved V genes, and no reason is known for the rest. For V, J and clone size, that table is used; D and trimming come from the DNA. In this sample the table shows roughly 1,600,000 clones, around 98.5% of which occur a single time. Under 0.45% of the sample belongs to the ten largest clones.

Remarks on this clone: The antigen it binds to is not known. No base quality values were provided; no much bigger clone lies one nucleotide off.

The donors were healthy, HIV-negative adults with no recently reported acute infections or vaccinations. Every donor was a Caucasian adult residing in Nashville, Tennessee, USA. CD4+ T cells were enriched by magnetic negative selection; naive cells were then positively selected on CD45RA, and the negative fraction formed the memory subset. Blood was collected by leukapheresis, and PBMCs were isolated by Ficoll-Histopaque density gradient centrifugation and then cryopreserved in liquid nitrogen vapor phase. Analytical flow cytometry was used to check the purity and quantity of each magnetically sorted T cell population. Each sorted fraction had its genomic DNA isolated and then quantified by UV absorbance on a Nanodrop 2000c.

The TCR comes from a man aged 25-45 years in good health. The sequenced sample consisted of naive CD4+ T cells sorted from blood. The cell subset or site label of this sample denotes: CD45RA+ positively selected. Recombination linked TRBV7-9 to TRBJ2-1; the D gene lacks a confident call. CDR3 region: CASSFGYNEQFF. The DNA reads TGTGCCAGCAGCTTTGGGTACAATGAGCAGTTCTTC.